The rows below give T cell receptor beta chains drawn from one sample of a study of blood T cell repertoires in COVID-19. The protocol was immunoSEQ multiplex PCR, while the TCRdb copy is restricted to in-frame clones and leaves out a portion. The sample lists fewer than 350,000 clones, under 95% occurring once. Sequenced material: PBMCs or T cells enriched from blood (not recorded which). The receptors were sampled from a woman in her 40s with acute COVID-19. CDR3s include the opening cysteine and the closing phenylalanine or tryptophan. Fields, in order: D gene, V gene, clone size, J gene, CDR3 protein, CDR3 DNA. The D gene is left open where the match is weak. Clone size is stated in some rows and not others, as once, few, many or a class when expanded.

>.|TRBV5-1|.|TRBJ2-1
CASRGDPGDNEQFF
TGCGCCAGCAGGGGGGACCCAGGGGACAATGAGCAGTTCTTC
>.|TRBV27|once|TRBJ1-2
CASSLLPGYGYTF
TGTGCCAGCAGTTTACTCCCAGGGTATGGCTACACCTTC
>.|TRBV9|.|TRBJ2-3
CASRPGPGADTQYF
TGTGCCAGCAGGCCAGGGCCGGGAGCGGATACGCAGTATTTT
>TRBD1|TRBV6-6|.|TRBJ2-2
CASSPRRGQLNTGELFF
TGTGCCAGCAGTCCTCGTAGGGGGCAGCTGAACACCGGGGAGCTGTTTTTT
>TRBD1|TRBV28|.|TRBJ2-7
CASSAAGTGFYEQYF
TGTGCCAGCAGTGCGGCCGGGACAGGCTTCTACGAGCAGTACTTC
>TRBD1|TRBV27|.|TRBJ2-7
CASSYGQGNEQYF
TGTGCCAGCAGTTACGGACAGGGGAACGAGCAGTACTTC
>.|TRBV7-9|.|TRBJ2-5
CASSLGVGQTETQYF
TGTGCCAGCAGCTTAGGGGTCGGACAGACGGAGACCCAGTACTTC
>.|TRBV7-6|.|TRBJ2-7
CASSLGFLQDEQYF
TGTGCCAGCAGTTTAGGGTTTCTTCAGGACGAGCAGTACTTC
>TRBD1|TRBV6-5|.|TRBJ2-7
CASRDRDRGSYEQYF
TGTGCCAGCAGGGACCGGGACAGGGGCTCCTACGAGCAGTACTTC
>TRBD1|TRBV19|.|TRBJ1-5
CASSAPGQGSNQPQHF
TGTGCCAGTAGTGCACCGGGACAGGGTAGCAATCAGCCCCAGCATTTT
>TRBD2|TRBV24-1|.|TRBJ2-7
CATSARATSGSYEQYF
TGTGCCACCAGTGCCCGAGCGACTAGCGGGTCCTACGAGCAGTACTTC
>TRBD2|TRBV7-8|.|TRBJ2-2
CASPRGAGVTGELFF
TGTGCCAGCCCTCGGGGAGCGGGGGTCACCGGGGAGCTGTTTTTT
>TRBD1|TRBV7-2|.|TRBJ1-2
CASSSGQGGGYTF
TGTGCCAGCAGCTCCGGACAGGGTGGCGGCTACACCTTC
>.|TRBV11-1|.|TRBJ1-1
CASSREEGPVNTEAFF
TGTGCCAGCAGCCGAGAGGAGGGGCCCGTGAACACTGAAGCTTTCTTT
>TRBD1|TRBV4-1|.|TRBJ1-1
CASSQDLLRGPTGTEAFF
TGCGCCAGCAGCCAAGATCTGTTGCGCGGACCGACAGGGACTGAAGCTTTCTTT
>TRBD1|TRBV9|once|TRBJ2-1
CASSSGGSSYNEQFF
TGTGCCAGCAGCTCAGGGGGCAGCTCCTACAATGAGCAGTTCTTC
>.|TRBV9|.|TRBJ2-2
CASSVDYSGELFF
TGTGCCAGCAGCGTAGATTACTCCGGGGAGCTGTTTTTT
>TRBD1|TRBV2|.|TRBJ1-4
CASSPYGTANEKLFF
TGTGCCAGCAGTCCGTACGGGACAGCTAATGAAAAACTGTTTTTT